This T cell receptor (beta chain) was sequenced during a study of blood T cell repertoires in COVID-19. Study information: T cells, B-cell-depleted T cells, or PBMCs provided the cDNA or gDNA that served as material.

The cohort comprised adults aged about 18 to 89 years residing in under 25 US areas. In the source study's methods: It was from reference gene primer amplification that nucleated cell counts were estimated. The data were produced by immunoSEQ multiplex PCR, yet TCRdb's version contains in-frame clones alone and is incomplete. V, J and clone size derive from that table, while D and trimming were established from the DNA sequence. This table holds approximately 150,000 clones, over 70% found once. Germline assignment: CDR1 SGHNT and CDR2 YENEEA. This CDR3 region has 13 residues. The ends were cut back, 1 base at V and 5 bases at J, with 5 bases in the middle.

Sequencing used PBMCs or T cells enriched from blood (not recorded which). The chain couples TRBV11-3 to TRBJ2-2; D remains unclear. This clonotype originated in a woman aged 40 to 55 with acute COVID-19. CDR3 in DNA: TGTGCCAGCAGCTTAGCTTTAACCGGGGAGCTGTTTTTT. Translating gives CASSLALTGELFF. The full variable domain, rest sourced from reference TRBV11-3 and TRBJ2-2, is EAGVVQSPRYKIIEKKQPVAFWCNPISGHNTLYWYLQNLGQGPELLIRYENEEAVDDSQLPKDRFSAERLKGVDSTLKIQPAELGDSAVYLCASSLALTGELFFGEGSRLTVL.